Described below is a single T cell receptor (beta chain) sequence and its context. No cognate antigen has been identified for it. The record has no base qualities; no much larger clone is one base away. Spanning cysteine to phenylalanine, the CDR3 consists of 12 amino acids. The sequence is cut down to CDR3 DNA, 36 bases in frame from base 1. In the germline V gene, CDR1 corresponds to MNHNS and CDR2 to SASEGT. V sheds 9 bases and J sheds 7 bases, leaving 13 bases between their ends. Library method: the immunoSEQ multiplex PCR assay. For the multiplex PCR, a mixture combining 60 forward primers for TCR Vbeta segments and 13 reverse primers for TCR Jbeta segments was used. Amplification of the CDR3 region of rearranged TCR beta genes was performed with a multiplex PCR assay on genomic DNA. Amplified TCR beta libraries were sequenced as 87-base-pair reads on the Illumina HiSeq System. As for how the authors treated the data: In a later analysis, around 80 million unique TCR beta chains were counted across the approximately 640 repertoires, and some 10 million of these chains were shared by at least two donors. To remove PCR and sequencing errors, raw reads were error-corrected and collapsed into unique sequences using a nearest-neighbor algorithm that merged closely related sequences. To assign V, D and J gene segments, CDR3 sequences were aligned to IMGT reference sequences. For a sequence to be retained, at least a six-nucleotide match to both a V gene segment and a J gene segment was required. A rearrangement was called productive if the CDR3 had no stop codons and remained in frame with V and J, and every other rearrangement was called non-productive. Following IMGT convention, CDR3 was defined as the stretch from the second conserved V-encoded cysteine up to the conserved J-encoded phenylalanine. The earlier analysis of 500 to 650 of the donors excluded any sequence lacking an unambiguous match to a single V gene segment. An earlier analysis of fewer than 750 of the donors called V segments functional above 56.7% productive rearrangements and segregating when the between-donor standard deviation exceeded 5%. A statistical classification framework was developed to diagnose cytomegalovirus status using the catalog of TCR beta chain sequences. A later analysis assigned V and J genes by comparing TCR nucleotide sequences with IMGT/GENE-DB human TR gene sequences. The TCRdist pipeline was used in a later analysis to assign CDR3 sequences and most-parsimonious VDJ recombination scenarios. In a later analysis, each TCR beta chain was defined by its CDR3 amino acid sequence together with its V-gene family, and reads without a unique V-gene family were excluded. A later analysis removed 592 highly shared, low-generation-probability nucleotide sequences to deal with suspected cross-contamination and a sequencing artifact. In a later analysis, a clonal expansion index was calculated for each public chain from normalized within-repertoire ranks of inferred template counts. In a later analysis, generation probabilities were computed using a VDJ recombination model fitted to out-of-frame rearrangements, and the results were checked against IGoR. In a later analysis, TCR-TCR, TCR-HLA and TCR-CMV co-occurrence was scored with hypergeometric tests, and a repertoire-size bias correction was applied to TCR pairs. False discovery rates were estimated in a later analysis by permuting HLA or CMV assignments 20 times. In a later analysis, co-occurring TCRs were grouped using DBSCAN, and TCRdist sequence similarity was added for clustering within HLA-allele-positive subsets. Repertoires with fewer than 30,000 or more than 120,000 public chains were left out of co-occurrence clustering, as were a handful of repertoires with anomalous nucleotide sharing. TCRdb obtained this table from immuneACCESS and retained in-frame rearrangements with V and J assigned. These tables miss some clones; where compared with another copy, unresolved V genes account for less than half of the shortfall, and the remainder is unexplained. V and J calls and clone size are given by that table; D and trimming were obtained from the DNA. This sample has 120,000 to 150,000 clones in its table, and 79% of those were observed once. About 1% of the sample belongs to the ten largest clones.

The cohort consisted of approximately 670 healthy bone marrow donors. All cohort members were sampled while nominally healthy, although unrecorded immune exposures were likely present. The donor was CMV seronegative and belonged to the group of 350 or so seronegative cohort members. A peripheral blood sample was collected from each donor, and TCR beta sequencing was performed on peripheral blood mononuclear cells. The Qiagen DNeasy Blood Extraction Kit was used to extract genomic DNA from the blood cell samples. This sample is part of a study of cytomegalovirus exposure and HLA in healthy donors (dated by TCRdb to about 2017). Background for the entire study: In an earlier analysis of approximately 500 of the donors, 250 to 300 Gb of sequence data and approximately 100 million unique TCR beta sequences from approximately 180 million T cells were reported. In a later analysis, previously published TCR beta repertoires from several hundred donors were re-analyzed and high-resolution HLA genotyping was added so that TCR occurrence patterns could be studied. HLA typing covered class I and class II loci at four-digit resolution. An early release that covered more than 550 HLA-typed donors contained around 300 gigabases of sequencing data and 70 million to 100 million unique TCR sequences. Rather than using new phenotypic data, the later analysis identified candidate immune exposures from TCR beta sequences and from how often those sequences occurred across donors. High-throughput TCR immunosequencing, statistical association of individual TCRs with disease status, and machine learning were combined to predict cytomegalovirus infection status. A later genetic analysis took genome-wide SNP genotypes for about 65% of the roughly 670 donors and used that subset as a discovery cohort. Because of strong linkage in the cohort, five DR-DQ haplotypes were treated as single units for association and clustering. Typing coverage varied by locus: roughly 629-630 donors for A, B, C, DRB1 and DQB1; 522 for DQA1; more than 600 for DPA1; some 470 for DPB1. Of the approximately 400 genotyped donors, about 80% fell in the genetic ancestry cluster associated with self-reported Caucasian donors. Across some 400 genotyped donors of the cohort, an average of roughly 200,000 unique TCR beta nucleotide sequences per donor were sequenced, and 15% to 20% of those sequences were non-productive. To decide whether each TCR beta V gene segment behaved as functional or pseudogenic, an earlier analysis of some 570 of the donors relied on high-throughput TCR beta sequencing. The study profiled the T cell repertoires of approximately 700 subjects by immunosequencing and related them to cytomegalovirus serostatus. All discovery cohort repertoires had been generated on a single sequencing platform. The study aimed to test whether signatures of past pathogen exposure could be identified by cataloging public T cell receptors. Along with the roughly 700-subject first cohort, a separate validation cohort of over a hundred different subjects was used. Donor age, sex, ethnicity and CMV serostatus were compiled alongside the repertoire data. General conclusions and limits of the study: Roughly uniform sequencing depth across donors was assumed in presence/absence analyses, although this assumption may not hold. Correlated functional status among segregating V segments might be attributable to linkage disequilibrium, but an unknown experimental factor could not be ruled out. The sequencing pipeline was judged likely to have produced a cluster of highly shared sequence variants as a technical artifact. It was suggested by the authors that the approach could potentially be generalized to other disease states and immunological phenotypes. The earlier analysis of some 560 of the donors excluded approximately 15 rarely observed V segments, including chromosome 9 orphons, because counts were too low. Most CMV-associated TCR beta chains appeared to be HLA-restricted in a later analysis, and the HLA associations seemed to be driven largely by CMV exposure. A later analysis associated 16,951 TCR beta sequences with specific HLA alleles at a false discovery rate of 0.05. In vitro tests confirmed that a few of the cytomegalovirus-associated TCR beta chains recognize cytomegalovirus antigens. When HLA alleles, especially DR and DQ, strongly co-occurred, attributing TCR associations to individual alleles was difficult. V-gene and J-gene trimming of TCR beta chains was associated with a missense DCLRE1C variant in a later genetic analysis, and the association was replicated in an independent cohort. An earlier analysis of 450 to 750 of the donors showed that most TCR beta V segments appeared in productive rearrangements either about 90% or about 30% of the time, which broadly matched IMGT annotations. In a later analysis, the rate of TCR association differed among HLA loci, with DRB1 alleles having the most associated TCRs and HLA-C alleles having the fewest. The 87-base-pair reads could not distinguish some IMGT-functional V segments, including TRBV6-2 and TRBV6-3, so those segments were excluded. In both the original and validation cohorts, the classifier was reported to diagnose cytomegalovirus status with high specificity and sensitivity. A further reported finding was that TCR beta sequences accurately predicted the HLA-A and HLA-B alleles for most subjects in the first cohort. A later analysis reported that several top co-occurrence clusters appeared linked to parvovirus B19, influenza, CMV and Epstein-Barr virus. Immune exposure information for the cohort was limited to CMV serostatus. While some public TCRs were present in many individuals, most TCR sequences turned up only very rarely across donors. A later genetic analysis reported fewer N-insertions in productive TCRs among donors in an Asian-associated ancestry cluster than the roughly 700-donor mean. In a later analysis, HLA-associated TCR beta chains were found to be more clonally expanded and to have lower generation probabilities than equally common non-associated chains. HLA typing was unavailable for some donors at each locus, so association tests used only the typed subset. The study listed approximately 160 TCR beta chains as associated with cytomegalovirus. This cohort had only TCR beta chains sequenced, and the lack of alpha or paired-chain data limited which features could be detected.

This sequence was found in a man between 18 and 35 years old in good health and CMV-seronegative. The specimen sequenced was PBMCs. The chain employs TRBV6-1 and TRBJ1-3, with the D gene call left open. The CDR3 region has the sequence CASRAPGNTIYF. The DNA is as follows: TGTGCCAGTAGAGCCCCCGGGAACACCATATATTTT.